These 15 T cell receptor beta chains were sequenced from one sample in a study of blood T cell repertoires in COVID-19. Sequencing used immunoSEQ multiplex PCR; TCRdb keeps in-frame clones, though not all of them. The table has 93,000 or so clones, 75% to 90% seen once. Material: peripheral blood. The receptors originated from a human donor in a cohort sampled during active COVID-19.

This clone was picked up a small number of times. The chain combines TRBV14 with TRBJ1-6; possible D gene TRBD1, 6 bases. V lost 3 bases to trimming and J lost 14 bases, with 11 bases between them. This CDR3 is 12 amino acids long. The germline V gene has CDR1 SGHDN and CDR2 FVKESK. The CDR3 reads CASSHVEGALHF. The CDR3 nucleotides are TGTGCCAGCAGCCACGTTGAGGGGGCCCTCCACTTT.

CDR3 in amino acids: CASSLERNTEAFF. The CDR3 nucleotides are TGTGCCAGCAGCTTAGAGAGGAACACTGAAGCTTTCTTT. This sequence joins TRBV11-2 and TRBJ1-1; no clear D gene. This CDR3 contains 13 residues. Trimming took off 0 bases at V and 1 base at J, with 3 bases between the two ends. CDR1 is SGHAT, CDR2 FQNNGV, per germline.

The chain carries TRBV5-4 and TRBJ2-3; TRBD2 matches 8 bases. Germline trimming cut 0 bases from V and 7 bases from J; bases unmatched to any gene: 7. This CDR3 has 15 amino acids. Germline CDR1 SGHNT, CDR2 YYREEE (reference sequence). The CDR3 DNA reads as TGTGCCAGCAGCTTGGATAGCGGGGCCGAACATACGCAGTATTTT. This codes for CASSLDSGAEHTQYF.

The V call is TRBV7-2, the J call TRBJ2-2, with 7 bases lining up with TRBD2. The CDR3 sequence is 17 residues long. With 5 bases clipped from V and 0 bases from J, the junction kept 9 bases outside the gene matches. Per germline, CDR1 SGHTA and CDR2 FQGNSA. The CDR3 DNA follows: TGTGCCAGCAGCCTAAGGGCGGGACTACCGAACACCGGGGAGCTGTTTTTT. It codes for CASSLRAGLPNTGELFF.

The chain employs TRBV5-1 and TRBJ2-7, with 8 bases identical to TRBD1. Trimming cost V 2 bases and J 5 bases; bases outside gene matches: 9. CDR1 SGHRS and CDR2 YFSETQ come from the germline V gene. This CDR3 contains 15 residues. The CDR3 DNA follows: TGCGCCAGCAGCTTAGGACAGGGAGTTGGCCACGAGCAGTACTTC. Translated, it gives CASSLGQGVGHEQYF.

The chain links TRBV10-3 to TRBJ1-2, with a tentative D call TRBD1 (5 bases). This CDR3 is built from 14 residues. Germline CDR1 and CDR2: ENHRY and SYGVKD. The V end was cut by 0 bases, the J end by 6 bases, with 11 bases between. The CDR3 bases are TGTGCCATCAGTGAGTCGGAGGGGAGTGATGGCTACACCTTC. As protein: CAISESEGSDGYTF.

The J gene is TRBJ1-1, the V gene TRBV27; maybe TRBD1 (5 bases). Trimming left V 0 bases short and J 5 bases short, with 19 bases between. This CDR3 is 17 amino acids long. The germline gives CDR1 MNHEY, CDR2 SMNVEV (reference sequence). The CDR3 nucleotides are TGTGCCAGCAGTTTATCGGCGCCGGGCCGGGGGTGGACTGAAGCTTTCTTT. Encoded protein: CASSLSAPGRGWTEAFF.

This clone was observed a handful of times. This chain links TRBV4-2 with TRBJ2-1, with D perhaps matching TRBD2 (5 bases). CDR1 and CDR2 from the germline V gene are LGHNA and YNFKEQ. This CDR3 has 16 amino acids. The V end was cut by 1 base, the J end by 5 bases, with 15 bases between. This CDR3 is CASSQARVAKDNEQFF. Here the CDR3 DNA reads TGTGCCAGCAGCCAAGCCCGAGTAGCGAAGGACAATGAGCAGTTCTTC.

This clone was detected once. V and J are TRBV4-1 and TRBJ1-1; the D gene is possibly TRBD1 (5 bases). The germline V and J ends were trimmed by 4 bases and 4 bases, with 19 bases remaining between them. Germline V gives CDR1 MGHRA, CDR2 YSYEKL. The CDR3 has 16 amino acids. The CDR3 reads CASSPTMGGAGTEAFF. The DNA for the CDR3 is TGCGCCAGCAGCCCCACCATGGGAGGGGCGGGCACTGAAGCTTTCTTT.

For this clone: Other DNA variants within this sample encode the same CDR3. The chain uses TRBV3-1 (or the pseudogene TRBV3-2) and TRBJ1-2, with D perhaps matching TRBD1 (5 bases). Per the germline V gene, CDR1 is LGHDT and CDR2 is YNNKEL (reference sequence). CDR3 length: 13 amino acids. Trimming took 6 bases from V and 2 from J, leaving 10 bases between them. CDR3 DNA: TGTGCCAGCAGTAGGGGTTCAAACTATGGCTACACCTTC. Protein: CASSRGSNYGYTF.

This clone has more than one count but fewer than ten. Here the CDR3 DNA reads TGTGCCAGCAGCTCCTCCGTCGCGGAGAACTATGGCTACACCTTC. It specifies CASSSSVAENYGYTF. The chain uses TRBV7-8 and TRBJ1-2; D not certain. The CDR3 has 15 amino acids. Germline CDR1 reads SGHVS; CDR2 reads FQNEAQ. Trimming left V 4 bases short and J 2 bases short, with 14 bases between.

V usage is TRBV2 and J usage is TRBJ2-5; possibly TRBD1 for D (6 bases). CDR3 length: 13 residues. Germline CDR1 reads SNHLY; CDR2 reads FYNNEI. Between the trimmed V and J ends, which lost 10 bases and 5 bases, there was a span of 17 bases. CDR3 in amino acids: CATPVGAGETQYF. The CDR3 bases are TGTGCCACACCCGTGGGGGCGGGTGAGACCCAGTACTTC.

The CDR3 bases are TGTGCCAGCAGCTTAGTGAAGGGGGCTGGCACTGAAGCTTTCTTT. Translating it yields CASSLVKGAGTEAFF. V gene TRBV7-2 combines with J gene TRBJ1-1, with 7 bases that match TRBD1. The CDR3 runs 15 residues. The V and J ends lost 1 base and 4 bases, in that order; junction bases with no gene match: 6. Germline V CDR1 and CDR2: SGHTA, FQGNSA.

V usage is TRBV4-1 and J usage is TRBJ2-6; 8 nucleotides line up with TRBD2. This CDR3 is 18 amino acids long. In germline, CDR1 is MGHRA, CDR2 YSYEKL. V lost 2 bases to trimming and J lost 0 bases; unmatched junction nucleotides: 6. CDR3 nucleotide sequence: TGCGCCAGCAGCCAACCGCGGGAGGTTGTCTCTGGGGCCAACGTCCTGACTTTC. Amino acids: CASSQPREVVSGANVLTF.

The chain uses TRBV5-1 and TRBJ1-6, with 9 bases that match TRBD1. The length of the CDR3 is 15 residues. Germline V gives CDR1 SGHRS, CDR2 YFSETQ. The junction had 5 bases not matched to a gene; V was cut back by 3 bases and J by 7 bases. This chain's CDR3 is CASSSGDRENSPLHF. The CDR3 DNA follows: TGCGCCAGCAGCTCGGGGGACAGGGAGAATTCACCCCTCCACTTT.